This T cell receptor (beta chain) originates from a study of shared clonotypes between healthy human individuals. Study summary: Donors, aged 18 to 49, were a couple of women and three men.

On this clone itself: Its matching antigen is unknown.

Assay used: immunoSEQ multiplex PCR; TCRdb lists only in-frame clones, some missing. The table has around 2.1 million clones, approximately 96% seen once. The CDR3 spans 16 residues. The germline V and J ends were trimmed by 5 bases and 0 bases, with 13 bases remaining between them. Germline CDR1 reads MNHGY; CDR2 reads SVAAGI. Study-wide results and caveats: Tissue TCR repertoires likely differ from these blood-only repertoires. Sequencing of the sorted subsets was shown by rarefaction to be incomplete despite large depth.

The sample consisted of naive CD4+ T cells sorted from blood. Subset defined: CD45RA+ positively selected. The clonotype comes from a man between 18 and 35 years old in good health. The rearrangement links TRBV6-9 to TRBJ2-2; D gene unclear. CDR3 bases: TGTGCCAGCAGTCATATTAGACCGGCGAACACCGGGGAGCTGTTTTTT. Translating gives CASSHIRPANTGELFF.